These T cell receptor beta chains were read from a single sample in a study of T cells after yellow fever vaccination. MiXCR was run by TCRdb on the 5' RACE reads, yielding one entry per CDR3 protein. This repertoire shows about 430,000 distinct CDR3 sequences, around 20% found once; its top ten account for roughly a sixth. Sequenced material: PBMCs, taken before the yellow fever booster vaccination. The receptor source for this set is a young man who received the YFV17D yellow fever vaccine. Each CDR3 is given with its conserved first and last residue. Each record gives: clone size, J gene, D gene, V gene, CDR3 protein, CDR3 DNA. The D gene is left open where the match is weak. Only part of the rows carry a size: once, few, many, or a class if the clone is expanded.

clone size: few
J gene: TRBJ2-3
D gene: .
V gene: TRBV28
CDR3 protein: CASSLPGDSDTQYF
CDR3 DNA: TGTGCCAGCAGTTTACCGGGGGACTCAGATACGCAGTATTTT

clone size: few
J gene: TRBJ1-1
D gene: .
V gene: TRBV4-3
CDR3 protein: CASSQDLGATGAFF
CDR3 DNA: TGCGCCAGCAGCCAAGATCTAGGGGCCACGGGAGCTTTCTTT

clone size: .
J gene: TRBJ2-5
D gene: .
V gene: TRBV4-2
CDR3 protein: CASSRQGSETQYF
CDR3 DNA: TGTGCCAGCAGCCGGCAGGGGTCAGAGACCCAGTACTTC

clone size: few
J gene: TRBJ2-3
D gene: TRBD1
V gene: TRBV5-6
CDR3 protein: CASSPGTDITDTQYF
CDR3 DNA: TGTGCCAGCAGCCCGGGGACAGATATCACAGATACGCAGTATTTT

clone size: .
J gene: TRBJ2-1
D gene: .
V gene: TRBV4-1
CDR3 protein: CASSQGLRRSYPIYNEQFF
CDR3 DNA: TGCGCCAGCAGCCAAGGCCTCCGTCGATCCTACCCCATTTACAATGAGCAGTTCTTC

clone size: .
J gene: TRBJ1-1
D gene: .
V gene: TRBV5-1
CDR3 protein: CTSSPGEVTSEAFF
CDR3 DNA: TGCACCAGCAGCCCAGGGGAGGTTACGTCTGAAGCTTTCTTT

clone size: .
J gene: TRBJ1-1
D gene: .
V gene: TRBV6-1
CDR3 protein: CASTPVSVGTEAFF
CDR3 DNA: TGTGCCAGCACCCCGGTCTCGGTGGGCACTGAAGCTTTCTTT

clone size: .
J gene: TRBJ1-1
D gene: .
V gene: TRBV20-1
CDR3 protein: CSASPTANTEAFF
CDR3 DNA: TGCAGTGCTTCCCCGACGGCGAACACTGAAGCTTTCTTT

clone size: few
J gene: TRBJ2-5
D gene: .
V gene: TRBV7-2
CDR3 protein: CASSLSHNTIARETQYF
CDR3 DNA: TGTGCCAGCAGCTTATCTCATAATACTATAGCGAGAGAGACCCAGTACTTC

clone size: .
J gene: TRBJ1-1
D gene: TRBD1
V gene: TRBV7-2
CDR3 protein: CATSRRDSMNTEAFF
CDR3 DNA: TGTGCCACCTCCCGTAGGGACAGCATGAACACTGAAGCTTTCTTT

clone size: few
J gene: TRBJ2-5
D gene: TRBD2
V gene: TRBV7-7
CDR3 protein: CASSLVTGTSGGETQYF
CDR3 DNA: TGTGCTAGCAGCTTAGTTACCGGGACTAGCGGGGGCGAGACCCAGTACTTC

clone size: .
J gene: TRBJ2-1
D gene: .
V gene: TRBV4-1
CDR3 protein: CASSRERGNEQFF
CDR3 DNA: TGCGCCAGCAGCCGAGAACGGGGGAACGAGCAGTTCTTC

clone size: few
J gene: TRBJ1-2
D gene: .
V gene: TRBV6-5
CDR3 protein: CASSYGGYGYTF
CDR3 DNA: TGTGCCAGCAGTTACGGGGGCTATGGCTACACCTTC

clone size: .
J gene: TRBJ2-4
D gene: TRBD1
V gene: TRBV5-5
CDR3 protein: CASSAGTGVILAKNIQYF
CDR3 DNA: TGTGCCAGCAGCGCCGGGACAGGGGTTATTTTAGCCAAAAACATTCAGTACTTC

clone size: .
J gene: TRBJ2-1
D gene: .
V gene: TRBV2
CDR3 protein: CASSEALEGARFF
CDR3 DNA: TGTGCCAGCAGTGAAGCGCTGGAGGGGGCAAGGTTCTTC

clone size: .
J gene: TRBJ2-1
D gene: .
V gene: TRBV5-6
CDR3 protein: CASSLGLYEQFF
CDR3 DNA: TGTGCCAGCAGCTTGGGACTTTATGAGCAGTTCTTC

clone size: many
J gene: TRBJ2-4
D gene: TRBD1
V gene: TRBV7-6
CDR3 protein: CASSLAPGQGRVIQYF
CDR3 DNA: TGTGCCAGCAGCTTAGCGCCGGGACAGGGGCGCGTCATTCAGTACTTC

clone size: .
J gene: TRBJ2-1
D gene: .
V gene: TRBV30
CDR3 protein: CAWSTGRDNEQFF
CDR3 DNA: TGTGCCTGGAGCACAGGGAGGGACAATGAGCAGTTCTTC

clone size: .
J gene: TRBJ1-2
D gene: .
V gene: TRBV5-1
CDR3 protein: CASSLLAGGDDGYTF
CDR3 DNA: TGCGCCAGCAGCCTATTGGCCGGGGGGGATGATGGCTACACCTTC

clone size: .
J gene: TRBJ2-2
D gene: .
V gene: TRBV4-1
CDR3 protein: CASSQLAIVTGELFF
CDR3 DNA: TGCGCCAGCAGCCAGTTGGCTATTGTGACCGGGGAGCTGTTTTTT

clone size: few
J gene: TRBJ2-3
D gene: TRBD2
V gene: TRBV2
CDR3 protein: CASGREDTQYF
CDR3 DNA: TGTGCCAGCGGGAGGGAAGATACGCAGTATTTT

clone size: many
J gene: TRBJ2-7
D gene: TRBD2
V gene: TRBV15
CDR3 protein: CATSREASGGEEQYF
CDR3 DNA: TGTGCCACCAGCAGAGAGGCTAGCGGGGGGGAAGAGCAGTACTTC

clone size: few
J gene: TRBJ2-1
D gene: TRBD2
V gene: TRBV2
CDR3 protein: CASSDRGGNNEQFF
CDR3 DNA: TGTGCCAGCAGTGATCGCGGGGGGAACAATGAGCAGTTCTTC

clone size: .
J gene: TRBJ2-1
D gene: .
V gene: TRBV5-1
CDR3 protein: CASSPGTPRGEQFF
CDR3 DNA: TGCGCCAGCAGCCCCGGGACTCCTAGGGGTGAGCAGTTCTTC

clone size: .
J gene: TRBJ2-1
D gene: .
V gene: TRBV4-1
CDR3 protein: CASSQLGTGRYNEQFF
CDR3 DNA: TGCGCCAGCAGCCAGCTCGGAACCGGACGGTACAATGAGCAGTTCTTC

clone size: .
J gene: TRBJ2-3
D gene: .
V gene: TRBV7-2
CDR3 protein: CASSLKSRGGLSTDTQYF
CDR3 DNA: TGTGCCAGCAGCTTAAAGTCTAGGGGGGGATTAAGCACAGATACGCAGTATTTT

clone size: many
J gene: TRBJ2-1
D gene: .
V gene: TRBV5-6
CDR3 protein: CASSLDSPNEQFF
CDR3 DNA: TGTGCCAGCAGCTTGGACAGTCCCAATGAGCAGTTCTTC

clone size: once
J gene: TRBJ1-2
D gene: .
V gene: TRBV7-2
CDR3 protein: CASSAGRGYGYTF
CDR3 DNA: TGTGCCAGCAGCGCAGGGAGGGGTTATGGCTACACCTTC

clone size: .
J gene: TRBJ1-2
D gene: .
V gene: TRBV6-5
CDR3 protein: CASSTTIVNYGYTF
CDR3 DNA: TGTGCCAGCAGCACCACAATAGTGAACTATGGCTACACCTTC

clone size: .
J gene: TRBJ1-1
D gene: TRBD1
V gene: TRBV10-3
CDR3 protein: CAISEGQGRGEAFF
CDR3 DNA: TGTGCCATCAGTGAGGGACAGGGGCGGGGTGAAGCTTTCTTT

clone size: .
J gene: TRBJ2-3
D gene: .
V gene: TRBV30
CDR3 protein: CAWSTNRDGTDTQYF
CDR3 DNA: TGTGCCTGGAGTACAAACAGGGATGGCACAGATACGCAGTATTTT